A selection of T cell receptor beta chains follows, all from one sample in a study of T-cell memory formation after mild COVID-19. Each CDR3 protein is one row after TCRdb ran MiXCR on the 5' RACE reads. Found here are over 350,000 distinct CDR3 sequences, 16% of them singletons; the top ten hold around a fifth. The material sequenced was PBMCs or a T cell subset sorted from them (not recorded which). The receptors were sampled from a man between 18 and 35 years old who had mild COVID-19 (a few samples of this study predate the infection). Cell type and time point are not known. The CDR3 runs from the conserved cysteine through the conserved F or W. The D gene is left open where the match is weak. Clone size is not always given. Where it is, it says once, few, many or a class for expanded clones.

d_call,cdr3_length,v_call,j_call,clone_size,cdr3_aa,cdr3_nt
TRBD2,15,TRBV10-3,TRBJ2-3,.,CAISASGNPTDTQYF,TGTGCCATCAGTGCTAGCGGAAACCCCACAGATACGCAGTATTTT
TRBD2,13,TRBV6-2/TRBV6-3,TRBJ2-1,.,CASSSGLAGEQFF,TGTGCCAGCAGTTCGGGACTAGCGGGGGAGCAGTTCTTC
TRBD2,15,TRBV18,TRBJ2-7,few,CASSATSGGEYEQYF,TGTGCCAGCTCAGCTACTAGCGGGGGAGAATACGAGCAGTACTTC
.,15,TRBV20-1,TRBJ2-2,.,CSAMSPGGNTGELFF,TGCAGTGCTATGTCACCCGGGGGGAACACCGGGGAGCTGTTTTTT
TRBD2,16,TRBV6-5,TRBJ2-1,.,CASSYSGLAGYNEQFF,TGTGCCAGCAGTTACTCTGGACTAGCGGGCTACAATGAGCAGTTCTTC
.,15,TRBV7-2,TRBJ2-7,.,CASSLVVASSYEQYF,TGTGCCAGCAGCTTAGTCGTTGCTAGCTCCTACGAGCAGTACTTC
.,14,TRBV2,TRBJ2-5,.,CARSSPARVETQYF,TGTGCCAGATCCTCCCCCGCCAGGGTTGAGACCCAGTACTTC
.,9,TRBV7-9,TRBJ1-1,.,CASSLDAFF,TGTGCCAGCAGCTTAGATGCTTTCTTT
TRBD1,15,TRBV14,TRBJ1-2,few,CASSQTGQGKNGYTF,TGTGCCAGCAGCCAGACCGGACAGGGGAAAAATGGCTACACCTTC
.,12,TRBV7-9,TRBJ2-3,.,CASSSGPNTQYF,TGTGCCAGCAGCTCCGGCCCCAATACGCAGTATTTT
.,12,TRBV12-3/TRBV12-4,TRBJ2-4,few,CASSLTRDIQYF,TGTGCCAGCAGTTTAACCAGGGACATTCAGTACTTC
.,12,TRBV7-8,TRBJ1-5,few,CASRGVNQPQLF,TGTGCCAGCAGAGGAGTTAATCAGCCCCAGCTTTTT
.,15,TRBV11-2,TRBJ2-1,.,CASSLIGRDYNEQFF,TGTGCCAGCAGCTTAATTGGTAGGGACTACAATGAGCAGTTCTTC
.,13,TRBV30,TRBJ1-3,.,CAWRSGTGNTIYF,TGTGCCTGGCGCTCAGGGACTGGAAACACCATATATTTT
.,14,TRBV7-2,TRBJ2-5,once,CASSLRLKQETQYF,TGTGCCAGCAGCTTGCGACTAAAGCAAGAGACCCAGTACTTC
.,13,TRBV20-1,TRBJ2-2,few,CSARYANTGELFF,TGCAGTGCTCGCTACGCGAACACCGGGGAGCTGTTTTTT
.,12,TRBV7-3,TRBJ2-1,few,CASRGRSNEQFF,TGTGCCAGCCGGGGACGGTCCAATGAGCAGTTCTTC
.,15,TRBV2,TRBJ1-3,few,CASSGKGTSGNTIYF,TGTGCCAGCAGTGGCAAGGGAACCTCTGGAAACACCATATATTTT
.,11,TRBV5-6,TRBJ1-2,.,CASSFAFRYTF,TGTGCCAGCAGCTTCGCCTTCCGCTACACCTTC
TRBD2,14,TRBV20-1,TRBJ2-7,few,CSARDSSGGDEQYF,TGCAGTGCTAGAGATTCTAGCGGGGGGGACGAGCAGTACTTC
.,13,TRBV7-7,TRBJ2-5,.,CASSRGRRETQYF,TGTGCTAGCTCCCGGGGTCGGAGGGAGACCCAGTACTTC
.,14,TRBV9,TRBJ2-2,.,CASSVEGPTGELFF,TGTGCCAGCAGCGTAGAAGGCCCCACCGGGGAGCTGTTTTTT
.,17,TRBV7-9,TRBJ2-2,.,CASSLGADGLWTGELFF,TGTGCCAGCAGCTTAGGGGCGGATGGTCTGTGGACCGGGGAGCTGTTTTTT
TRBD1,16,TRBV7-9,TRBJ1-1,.,CASSFWTGIVATEAFF,TGTGCCAGCAGTTTCTGGACAGGGATCGTGGCCACTGAAGCTTTCTTT
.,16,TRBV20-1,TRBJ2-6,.,CSDISTGFSGANVLTF,TGCAGTGATATATCCACAGGATTCTCTGGGGCCAACGTCCTGACTTTC
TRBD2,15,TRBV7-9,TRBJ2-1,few,CASSLASGESNEQFF,TGTGCCAGCAGCTTGGCTAGCGGGGAATCCAATGAGCAGTTCTTC
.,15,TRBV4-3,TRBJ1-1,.,CASKRLGGANTEAFF,TGCGCCAGCAAGCGTCTGGGGGGGGCGAACACTGAAGCTTTCTTT
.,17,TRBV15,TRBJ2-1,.,CATSRESTGHPYNEQFF,TGTGCCACCAGCAGAGAGTCAACAGGGCACCCCTACAATGAGCAGTTCTTC
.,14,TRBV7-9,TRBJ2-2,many,CAISPGRDTGELFF,TGTGCCATTTCCCCCGGGCGCGACACCGGGGAGCTGTTTTTT
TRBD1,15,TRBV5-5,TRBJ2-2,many,CASSEGQANTGELFF,TGTGCCAGCAGCGAGGGACAGGCGAACACCGGGGAGCTGTTTTTT
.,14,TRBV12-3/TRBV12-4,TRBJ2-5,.,CASSLSGPPETQYF,TGTGCCAGCAGTTTGTCCGGGCCTCCAGAGACCCAGTACTTC
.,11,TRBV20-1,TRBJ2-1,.,CSALKGSEQFF,TGCAGTGCGCTAAAGGGGAGTGAGCAGTTCTTC
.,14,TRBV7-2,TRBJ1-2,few,CASSRIGEPYGYTF,TGTGCCAGCAGCCGTATCGGGGAGCCCTATGGCTACACCTTC
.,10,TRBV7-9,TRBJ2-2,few,CASSTGELFF,TGTGCCAGCAGTACCGGGGAGCTGTTTTTT
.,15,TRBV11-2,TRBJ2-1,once,CASSSRSHSYNEQFF,TGTGCCAGCAGTTCGAGGTCCCACTCCTACAATGAGCAGTTCTTC
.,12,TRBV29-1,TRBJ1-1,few,CSSGGRNTEAFF,TGCAGCTCCGGGGGTAGGAACACTGAAGCTTTCTTT
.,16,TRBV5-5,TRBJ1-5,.,CASSFQGIQNNQPQHF,TGTGCCAGCAGCTTCCAAGGTATACAGAACAATCAGCCCCAGCATTTT
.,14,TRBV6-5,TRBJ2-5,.,CASSWAVAAETQYF,TGTGCCAGCAGTTGGGCCGTTGCGGCAGAGACCCAGTACTTC
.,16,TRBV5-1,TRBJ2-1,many,CASSLVGGGRNNEQFF,TGCGCCAGCAGCTTGGTTGGGGGGGGCAGGAACAATGAGCAGTTCTTC
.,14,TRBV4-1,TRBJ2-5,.,CASSQEHREETQYF,TGCGCCAGCAGCCAAGAACACAGAGAAGAGACCCAGTACTTC
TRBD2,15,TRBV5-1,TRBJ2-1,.,CASSLRGVSYNEQFF,TGCGCCAGCAGCTTACGGGGGGTCTCCTACAATGAGCAGTTCTTC
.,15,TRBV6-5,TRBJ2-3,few,CASSPPGLRKDTQYF,TGTGCCAGCAGTCCACCGGGGCTACGGAAAGATACGCAGTATTTT
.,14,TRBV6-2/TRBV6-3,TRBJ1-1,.,CASSYHGRYTEAFF,TGTGCCAGCAGTTACCATGGACGGTACACTGAAGCTTTCTTT
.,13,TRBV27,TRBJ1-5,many,CASSPRSNQPQHF,TGTGCCAGCAGTCCCCGTAGCAATCAGCCCCAGCATTTT
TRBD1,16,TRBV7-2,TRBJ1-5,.,CASSQGQGGTNQPQHF,TGTGCCAGCAGCCAGGGACAGGGGGGAACCAATCAGCCCCAGCATTTT
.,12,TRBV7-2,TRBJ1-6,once,CATTEGRSPLHF,TGTGCCACCACAGAGGGACGTTCACCCCTCCACTTT
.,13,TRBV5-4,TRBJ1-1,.,CASSFLGAPEAFF,TGTGCCAGCAGCTTTTTGGGGGCGCCTGAAGCTTTCTTT
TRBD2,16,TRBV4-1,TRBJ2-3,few,CASSPGGPVATDTQYF,TGCGCCAGCAGTCCGGGGGGGCCCGTAGCCACAGATACGCAGTATTTT
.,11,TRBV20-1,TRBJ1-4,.,CSASGLEKLFF,TGCAGTGCTAGTGGGCTTGAAAAACTGTTTTTT
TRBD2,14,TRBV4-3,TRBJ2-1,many,CASSLWTSMNEQFF,TGCGCCAGCAGCCTCTGGACTAGCATGAATGAGCAGTTCTTC